Sequencing of this T cell receptor beta chain was carried out in a study of long-term antiretroviral therapy in people with HIV. Study-level results: Information on adherence, resistance and therapy changes was unavailable.

Investigators performed immunoSEQ version v3.0 at survey level. About 35,000-50,000 T-cell genomes per sample were the sequencing target. Clones were sequenced by immunoSEQ multiplex PCR, and TCRdb holds only the in-frame ones, with some missing. The sample consists of 24,000 or so clones, about four fifths of them appearing once. Germline CDR1 reads MGHRA; CDR2 reads YSYEKL. This CDR3 spans 14 amino acids. Trimming took off 6 bases at V and 3 bases at J, with 14 bases between the two ends. Regarding this clone: The antigen is undetermined.

Each HIV-infected participant was given treatment in the United States. Ahead of DNA extraction, samples held about 0.95-10 million cryopreserved PBMC each. Sample: unsorted PBMCs, taken 3 years after starting antiretroviral therapy. The J gene is TRBJ1-1, the V gene TRBV4-1; no reliable D call. This receptor was obtained from a man aged 18 to 35 with HIV. The CDR3 here is CASRGPLRDTEAFF. Written as DNA, the CDR3 is TGCGCCAGCAGAGGGCCCCTGAGGGACACTGAAGCTTTCTTT.